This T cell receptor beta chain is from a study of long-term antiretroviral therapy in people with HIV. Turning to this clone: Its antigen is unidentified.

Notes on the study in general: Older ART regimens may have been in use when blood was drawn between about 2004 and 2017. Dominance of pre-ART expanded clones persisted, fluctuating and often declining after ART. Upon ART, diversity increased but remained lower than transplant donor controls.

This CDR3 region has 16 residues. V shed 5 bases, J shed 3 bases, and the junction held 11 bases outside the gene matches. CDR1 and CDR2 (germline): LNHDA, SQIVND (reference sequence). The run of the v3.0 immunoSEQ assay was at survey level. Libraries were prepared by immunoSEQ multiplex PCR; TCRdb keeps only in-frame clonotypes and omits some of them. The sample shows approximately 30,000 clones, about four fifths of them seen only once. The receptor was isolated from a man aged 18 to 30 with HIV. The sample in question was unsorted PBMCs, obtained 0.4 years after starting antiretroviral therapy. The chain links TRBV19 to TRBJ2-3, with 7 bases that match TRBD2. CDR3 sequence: CASSEVERDTTDTQYF. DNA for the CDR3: TGTGCCAGTAGTGAGGTGGAGCGGGATACGACAGATACGCAGTATTTT.